The rows below give T cell receptor beta chains drawn from one sample of a study of response to subunit inactivated influenza vaccine. TCRdb independently ran MiXCR on the RT-PCR reads; one entry per CDR3 protein. The data hold under 850,000 distinct CDR3 sequences, with around 20% observed a single time. The sequencing used PBMCs from blood, collected around 5 days after vaccination. The receptors stem from a man in his fifties who received an inactivated influenza vaccine. Each CDR3 is given without its conserved first and last residue. Fields, in order: J gene, V gene, CDR3 protein.

j_gene: TRBJ2-7
v_gene: TRBV20-1
CDR3aa: SAARLGKSSYEQY

j_gene: TRBJ2-7
v_gene: TRBV30
CDR3aa: ATGDTNYEQY

j_gene: TRBJ1-2
v_gene: TRBV24-1
CDR3aa: ATSDQTGDGYT

j_gene: TRBJ1-6
v_gene: TRBV20-1
CDR3aa: SARELDRASYSPLH

j_gene: TRBJ2-3
v_gene: TRBV7-2
CDR3aa: ASSPPGAGGVDTQY

j_gene: TRBJ2-7
v_gene: TRBV3-1
CDR3aa: ASSAGTGDRLSQY

j_gene: TRBJ2-7
v_gene: TRBV20-1
CDR3aa: SASAPGSYEQY

j_gene: TRBJ1-1
v_gene: TRBV20-1
CDR3aa: SASDFRGYTEAF

j_gene: TRBJ2-2
v_gene: TRBV5-1
CDR3aa: ASSFGAATNTGELF

j_gene: TRBJ2-1
v_gene: TRBV4-1
CDR3aa: ASSQGWASGTNEQF

j_gene: TRBJ1-5
v_gene: TRBV20-1
CDR3aa: SAPGQGGNQPQH